The 13 T cell receptor beta chains listed next were all sequenced from one sample in a study of identical twins. TCRdb re-derived calls from the 5' RACE reads in MiXCR, one entry per CDR3 protein. The sample holds around 470,000 distinct CDR3 sequences, 13% to 15% seen once. A further study also used this sample, focusing on yellow fever vaccine responses in identical twins.

Sequenced input: CD4+ T cells sorted from blood. These receptors came from a woman aged 18 to 35 in good health.

The chain is built from TRBV10-3 and TRBJ2-3; TRBD2 aligns across 7 bases. The J segment lost 0 bases and the V segment lost 6 bases, leaving 6 bases of the junction unmatched. From germline, CDR1 is ENHRY and CDR2 SYGVKD. This CDR3 spans 15 amino acids. The CDR3 coding sequence is TGTGCCATCAGCTGGACCGGGGGGAGCACAGATACGCAGTATTTT. Translation gives CAISWTGGSTDTQYF.

CDR3 in amino acids: CASSQEVRAGYNEQFF. The CDR3 nucleotides are TGCGCCAGCAGCCAAGAAGTGAGGGCCGGCTACAATGAGCAGTTCTTC. The rearrangement joins TRBV4-3 to TRBJ2-1; TRBD2 might be the D (5 bases). The CDR3 loop spans 16 amino acids. The germline V gene encodes CDR1 LGHNA and CDR2 YSLEER. V shed 0 bases and J shed 3 bases, with 12 bases lying between them.

The table lists this clonotype with a few counts. This rearrangement joins TRBV5-1 to TRBJ2-5, with D uncertain. The CDR3 runs 14 residues. The V and J ends lost 3 bases and 1 base respectively, with 10 bases between them. Germline loops: CDR1 SGHRS, CDR2 YFSETQ. Here the CDR3 reads CASSSFGFQETQYF. In DNA form, the CDR3 reads TGCGCCAGCAGCTCGTTCGGATTCCAAGAGACCCAGTACTTC.

V gene TRBV7-2 combines with J gene TRBJ2-5, with a possible D match to TRBD1 (6 bases). CDR3 length equals 13 residues. Trimming stripped 5 bases from V and 3 bases from J, with 10 bases between. The germline V gene encodes CDR1 SGHTA and CDR2 FQGNSA. The CDR3 DNA is TGTGCCAGCAGCACCGGACAGAAAGAGACCCAGTACTTC. This sequence encodes CASSTGQKETQYF. Drawing the rest from reference TRBV7-2 and TRBJ2-5, the complete variable domain is GAGVSQSPSNKVTEKGKDVELRCDPISGHTALYWYRQSLGQGLEFLIYFQGNSAPDKSGLPSDRFSAERTGGSVSTLTIQRTQQEDSAVYLCASSTGQKETQYFGPGTRLLVL.

This chain connects TRBV28 to TRBJ2-1; 9 nucleotides match TRBD1. CDR1 and CDR2 (germline): MDHEN, SYDVKM. The CDR3 runs to 12 residues. The V and J ends lost 3 bases and 14 bases, in that order; junction bases with no gene match: 5. CDR3 region: CASSFLQGAKFF. The CDR3 DNA reads as TGTGCCAGCAGTTTCCTACAGGGGGCGAAGTTCTTC.

The CDR3 region is CASRTSSSYNEQFF. For the CDR3, the DNA is TGTGCCAGCAGGACTAGTAGCTCCTACAATGAGCAGTTCTTC. The V and J genes are TRBV6-2 or TRBV6-3 and TRBJ2-1; D may be TRBD2 (6 bases). Germline CDR1 is MNHEY and CDR2 is SVGEGT. The CDR3 totals 14 residues. V gave up 6 bases and J gave up 0 bases, with 9 bases separating them.

The V gene is TRBV5-1, the J gene TRBJ1-1; D is unresolved. The V gene lost 4 bases and the J gene lost 8 bases, with 18 bases spanning the gap. This CDR3 spans 14 amino acids. Germline CDR1 is SGHRS and CDR2 is YFSETQ. The CDR3 loop is CASSPMQREKEAFF. CDR3 in DNA: TGCGCCAGCAGCCCAATGCAGAGGGAAAAGGAAGCTTTCTTT.

The chain uses TRBV5-5 and TRBJ2-2, with unresolved D. In germline, CDR1 is SGHKS, CDR2 YYEKEE (reference sequence). The ends were cut back, 4 bases at V and 6 bases at J, with 7 bases in the middle. The CDR3 consists of 12 residues. The CDR3 DNA reads TGTGCCAGCAGCCCATTAGCCGGGGAGCTGTTTTTT. It specifies CASSPLAGELFF.

The CDR3 loop is CASSFQLGGELFF. The CDR3 coding sequence is TGTGCCAGCAGCTTTCAGCTAGGTGGGGAGCTGTTTTTT. The chain is built from TRBV7-3 and TRBJ2-2; unclear D gene. Trimming shortened V by 3 bases and J by 8 bases, and 10 bases separated the two germline ends. From germline, CDR1 is SGHTA and CDR2 FQGTGA. This CDR3 is built from 13 residues.

The rearrangement uses TRBV6-1 and TRBJ2-7; D may be TRBD1 (6 bases). This CDR3 has 15 amino acids. Germline V gene sequence: CDR1 MNHNS, CDR2 SASEGT. Trimming stripped 6 bases from V and 0 bases from J, with 15 bases between. The CDR3 here is CASRETGLLSYEQYF. The CDR3 DNA reads as TGTGCCAGCAGAGAGACAGGTCTACTCTCCTACGAGCAGTACTTC.

In this sample, this clonotype turned up a few times. The V gene is TRBV27, the J gene TRBJ2-7; 11 bases are shared with TRBD2. This CDR3 has 17 amino acids. Germline-derived CDR1 and CDR2 are MNHEY and SMNVEV (reference sequence). With 3 bases clipped from V and 2 bases from J, the junction kept 9 bases outside the gene matches. CDR3 residues: CASSLKGLAVQAYEQYF. The CDR3 DNA reads TGTGCCAGCAGTTTGAAGGGACTAGCGGTCCAAGCCTACGAGCAGTACTTC.

At least ten counts were recorded for this clonotype. The chain recombines TRBV6-2 or TRBV6-3 with TRBJ2-1, with TRBD1 matching 8 bases. The CDR3 is 15 residues long. V trimming: 7 bases; J trimming: 4 bases; junction bases outside the gene matches: 9. CDR1 and CDR2 from the germline V gene are MNHEY and SVGEGT. The CDR3, as DNA: TGTGCCAGCACCCCTCAGGGGGCCTTATACAATGAGCAGTTCTTC. Translation gives CASTPQGALYNEQFF.

The J gene is TRBJ2-5, the V gene TRBV29-1, with a tentative D call TRBD1 (5 bases). V lost 5 bases and J 5 bases, leaving 12 bases between the germline ends. This CDR3 is 12 amino acids long. In germline, CDR1 is SQVTM, CDR2 ANQGSEA. The CDR3 DNA is TGCAGCGTTAGCCGACAGTCCGAGACCCAGTACTTC. Its translation: CSVSRQSETQYF.